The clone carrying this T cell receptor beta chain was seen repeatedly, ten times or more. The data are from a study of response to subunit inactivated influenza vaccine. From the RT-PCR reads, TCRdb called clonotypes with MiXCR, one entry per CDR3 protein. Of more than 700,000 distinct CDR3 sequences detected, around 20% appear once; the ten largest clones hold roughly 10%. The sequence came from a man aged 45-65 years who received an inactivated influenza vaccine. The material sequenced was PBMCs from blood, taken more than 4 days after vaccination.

The CDR3 reads CAWDGQGGAGELFF. Here the CDR3 DNA reads TGTGCCTGGGATGGACAGGGAGGGGCCGGGGAGCTGTTTTTT. The chain is built from TRBV30 and TRBJ2-2, with D possibly matching TRBD1 (8 bases). The CDR3 is 14 residues long. The V gene lost 5 bases and the J gene lost 6 bases, with 16 bases spanning the gap. Germline V gene sequence: CDR1 GTSNPN, CDR2 SVGIG (reference sequence).